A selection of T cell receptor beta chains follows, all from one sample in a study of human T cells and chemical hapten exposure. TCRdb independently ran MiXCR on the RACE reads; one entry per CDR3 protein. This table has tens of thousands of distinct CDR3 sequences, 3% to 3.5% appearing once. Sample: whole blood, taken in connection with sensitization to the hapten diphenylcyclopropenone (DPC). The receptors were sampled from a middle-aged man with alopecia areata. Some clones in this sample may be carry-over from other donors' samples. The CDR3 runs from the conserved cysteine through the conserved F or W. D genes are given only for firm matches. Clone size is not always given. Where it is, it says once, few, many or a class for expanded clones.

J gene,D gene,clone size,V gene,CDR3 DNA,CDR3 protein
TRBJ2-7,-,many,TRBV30,TGTGCCTGGAAGCGAGCGTTTGAGCAGTACTTC,CAWKRAFEQYF
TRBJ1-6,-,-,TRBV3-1,TGTGCCAGCAGCCCCAGAGGTTCACCCCTCCACTTT,CASSPRGSPLHF
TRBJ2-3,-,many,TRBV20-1,TGCAGTGCTAGAGCGGAGAACCTAGGAGATACGCAGTATTTT,CSARAENLGDTQYF
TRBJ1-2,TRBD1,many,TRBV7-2,TGTGCCAGCAGCTTAGCCTTCAGGGGGAACTATGGCTACACCTTC,CASSLAFRGNYGYTF
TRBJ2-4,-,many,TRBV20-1,TGCAGTGCTAGAGTGGTGGACTGGGCCAAAAACATTCAGTACTTC,CSARVVDWAKNIQYF
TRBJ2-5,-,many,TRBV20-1,TGCAGTGCCACGAGACAGAAAGAGACCCAGTACTTC,CSATRQKETQYF
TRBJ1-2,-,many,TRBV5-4,TGTGCCAGCAGCCCTGGGAGGGATGTCTATGGCTACACCTTC,CASSPGRDVYGYTF
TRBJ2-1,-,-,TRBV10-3,TGTGCCATCAGACCGGGGGCGGAGAATGAGCAGTTCTTC,CAIRPGAENEQFF
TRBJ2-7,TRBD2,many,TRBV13,TGTGCCAGCAGCCCTGGGGCGGGCGGGAGCGCCTACGAGCAGTACTTC,CASSPGAGGSAYEQYF
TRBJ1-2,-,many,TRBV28,TGTGCCAGCGGCGATATTTATGGCTACACCTTC,CASGDIYGYTF
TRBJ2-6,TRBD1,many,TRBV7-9,TGTGCCAGCAGCCCGCCGGGACAGTCTGGGGCCAACGTCCTGACTTTC,CASSPPGQSGANVLTF
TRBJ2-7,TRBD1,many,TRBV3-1,TGTGCCAGCGGAACAGGGGGATCTGTTGTCGAGCAGTACTTC,CASGTGGSVVEQYF
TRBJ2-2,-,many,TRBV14,TGTGCCAGCAGCGTAGGACGCCAAGCGAACACCGGGGAGCTGTTTTTT,CASSVGRQANTGELFF
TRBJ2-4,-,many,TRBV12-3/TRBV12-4,TGTGCCAGCAGTCCAAGAGGGCTTATCAAAAACATTCAGTACTTC,CASSPRGLIKNIQYF
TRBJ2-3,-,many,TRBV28,TGTGCCAGCAGTCGAACCGGGACTACGCAGTATTTT,CASSRTGTTQYF
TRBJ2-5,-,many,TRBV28,TGTGCCAGCAGTGACAGTATGATCGAAGAGACCCAGTACTTC,CASSDSMIEETQYF
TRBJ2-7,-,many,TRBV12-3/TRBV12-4,TGTGCCAGCAGTCCGAAGGACAGTAGCTCCTACGAGCAGTACTTC,CASSPKDSSSYEQYF
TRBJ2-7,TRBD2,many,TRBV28,TGTGCCAGCAGCCCCGGACTAGCGGGCTACGAGCAGTACTTC,CASSPGLAGYEQYF
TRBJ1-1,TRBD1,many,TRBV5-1,TGCGCCAGCAGCTCGACAGGGAGGACTGAAGCTTTCTTT,CASSSTGRTEAFF
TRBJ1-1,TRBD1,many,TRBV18,TGTGCCAGCTCACAGTCACTACTCAGGGACAGGGGGAACACTGAAGCTTTCTTT,CASSQSLLRDRGNTEAFF
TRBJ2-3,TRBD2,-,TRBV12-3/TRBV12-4,TGTGCCAGCGCTTTACTCCTCGGCGGGAGGGCCCTCGGGACAGATACGCAGTATTTT,CASALLLGGRALGTDTQYF
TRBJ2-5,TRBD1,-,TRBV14,TGTGCCAGCGGACGACAGGGGGTCCAAGAGACCCAGTACTTC,CASGRQGVQETQYF
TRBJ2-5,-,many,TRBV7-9,TGTGCCAGCAGTTCCGGGACTTACCAAGAGACCCAGTACTTC,CASSSGTYQETQYF
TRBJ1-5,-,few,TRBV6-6,TGTGCCAGCAGTTACCTGGGGAGAGAGCCCCAGCATTTT,CASSYLGREPQHF
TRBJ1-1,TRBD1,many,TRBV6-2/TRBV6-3,TGTGCCAGCAGTTACCTCCGGACAGGGGGGACTGAAGCTTTCTTT,CASSYLRTGGTEAFF
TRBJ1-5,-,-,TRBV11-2,TGTGCCAGCAGATTAAATCCAAGACAGGAGAGAAGCAATCAGCCCCAGCATTTT,CASRLNPRQERSNQPQHF
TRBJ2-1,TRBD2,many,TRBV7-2,TGTGCCAGCAGATCCGGACTAGCGGGGTACAATGAGCAGTTCTTC,CASRSGLAGYNEQFF
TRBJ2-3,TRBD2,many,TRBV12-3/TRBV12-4,TGTGCCAGCAGCCGTTCCCTAGCGGGAAGGCCGGGGGATACGCAGTATTTT,CASSRSLAGRPGDTQYF
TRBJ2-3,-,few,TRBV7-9,TGTGCCAGCACCGACACCGGACAGTTGGCAGATACGCAGTATTTT,CASTDTGQLADTQYF
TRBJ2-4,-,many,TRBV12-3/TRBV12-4,TGTGCCAGCAGTCCTCTGCGGGGACTTAACGAAAACATTCAGTACTTC,CASSPLRGLNENIQYF
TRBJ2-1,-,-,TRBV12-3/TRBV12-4,TGTGCCAGCGGATCGAGAGCTAAAAACAATGAGCAGTTCTTC,CASGSRAKNNEQFF
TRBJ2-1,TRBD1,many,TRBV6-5,TGTGCCAGCAGTCCCGACAGGGGATTCGGGAATGAGCAGTTCTTC,CASSPDRGFGNEQFF
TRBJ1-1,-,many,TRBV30,TGTGCCTGGAGTTGGGTAAACACTGAAGCTTTCTTT,CAWSWVNTEAFF
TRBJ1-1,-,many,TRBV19,TGTGCCAGTAGTATTTCTTCCGCTCTTGGGACTGAAGCTTTCTTT,CASSISSALGTEAFF
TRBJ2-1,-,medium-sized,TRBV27,TGTGCCAGCAGTCCCTCCTCTATTAACAATGAGCAGTTCTTC,CASSPSSINNEQFF
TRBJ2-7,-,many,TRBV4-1,TGCGCCAGCAGCCAAGATGGGGGCGGGGTAACCTACGAGCAGTACTTC,CASSQDGGGVTYEQYF
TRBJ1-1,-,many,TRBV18,TGTGCCAGCTCACCAGCTAATTTTGAAGCTTTCTTT,CASSPANFEAFF
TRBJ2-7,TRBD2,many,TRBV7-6,TGTGCCAGCAGCTCGCTTCCCCTAACTAGCGGGAGCTCCTACGAGCAGTACTTC,CASSSLPLTSGSSYEQYF
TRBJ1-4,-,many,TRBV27,TGTGCCAGCAGTTGGTCCGGGTGGGGCGAAAAACTGTTTTTT,CASSWSGWGEKLFF
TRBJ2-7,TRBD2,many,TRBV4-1,TGCGCCAGCAGCCAAGGGGGCCTAGCGGGGGCCAGAGAGCAGTACTTC,CASSQGGLAGAREQYF
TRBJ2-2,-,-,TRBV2,TGTGCCAGCAGTGATTGGGGGGATTTTTCGAACACCGGGGAGCTGTTTTTT,CASSDWGDFSNTGELFF
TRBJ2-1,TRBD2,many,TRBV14,TGTGCCAGCAGCCAAGCGGGAGGGTTCTACAATGAGCAGTTCTTC,CASSQAGGFYNEQFF
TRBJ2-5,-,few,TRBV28,TGTGCCAGCAGCCTAACCCCGGACTTCCCGTTGTTAGAGACCCAGTACTTC,CASSLTPDFPLLETQYF
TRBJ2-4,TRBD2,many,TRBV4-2,TGTGCCAGCAGCCAAGACACTAGCGGGAACCTAGCCAAAAACATTCAGTACTTC,CASSQDTSGNLAKNIQYF
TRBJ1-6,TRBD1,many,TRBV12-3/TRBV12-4,TGTGCCAGCACCTTGGGACAGGGTTATCGTACTCCCCTCCACTTT,CASTLGQGYRTPLHF
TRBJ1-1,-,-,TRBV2,TGTGCCAGCAGAGAGAGACAGTGGGTGAACACTGAAGCTTTCTTT,CASRERQWVNTEAFF